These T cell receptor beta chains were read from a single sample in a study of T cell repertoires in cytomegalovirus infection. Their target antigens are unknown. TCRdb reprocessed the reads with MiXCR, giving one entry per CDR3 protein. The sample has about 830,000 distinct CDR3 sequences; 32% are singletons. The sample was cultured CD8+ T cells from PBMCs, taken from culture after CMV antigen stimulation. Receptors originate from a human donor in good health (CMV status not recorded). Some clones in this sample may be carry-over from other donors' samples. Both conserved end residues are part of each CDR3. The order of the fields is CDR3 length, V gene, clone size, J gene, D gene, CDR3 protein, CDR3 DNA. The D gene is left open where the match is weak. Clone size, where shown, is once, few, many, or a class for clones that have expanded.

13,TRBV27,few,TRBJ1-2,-,CASSFQVGYGYTF,TGTGCCAGCAGTTTCCAAGTTGGGTATGGCTACACCTTC
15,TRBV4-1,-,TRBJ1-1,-,CASSQEWQANTEAFF,TGCGCCAGCAGCCAAGAGTGGCAGGCGAACACTGAAGCTTTCTTT
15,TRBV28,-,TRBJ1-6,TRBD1,CASRPPTGTNSPLHF,TGTGCCAGCAGACCCCCGACAGGGACAAATTCACCCCTCCACTTT
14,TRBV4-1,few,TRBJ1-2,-,CASSQSRAGYGYTF,TGCGCCAGCAGCCAATCCCGGGCGGGCTATGGCTACACCTTC
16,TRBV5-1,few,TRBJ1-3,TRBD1,CASSSGQFVFGNTIYF,TGCGCCAGCAGCTCGGGACAGTTCGTCTTTGGGAACACCATATATTTT
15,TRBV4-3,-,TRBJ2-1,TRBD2,CASSQDRWRGDPQFF,TGCGCCAGCAGCCAAGATCGGTGGCGGGGGGACCCGCAGTTCTTC
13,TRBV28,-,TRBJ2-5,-,CASNRQERETQYF,TGTGCCAGCAACCGGCAGGAGAGAGAGACCCAGTACTTC
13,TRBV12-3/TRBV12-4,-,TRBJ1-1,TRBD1,CASSLTGLPEAFF,TGTGCCAGCAGTCTGACAGGGTTGCCTGAAGCTTTCTTT
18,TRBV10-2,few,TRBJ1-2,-,CASSEARVVDLVYYGYTF,TGCGCCAGCAGTGAGGCCAGGGTTGTGGATCTAGTGTACTATGGCTACACCTTC
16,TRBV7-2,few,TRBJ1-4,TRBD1,CASSRFGTGRGEKLFF,TGTGCCAGCAGCCGTTTCGGGACAGGGAGGGGTGAAAAACTGTTTTTT
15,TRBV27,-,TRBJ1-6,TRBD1,CASSPGQGETSPLHF,TGTGCCAGCAGCCCGGGACAGGGGGAGACTTCACCCCTCCACTTT
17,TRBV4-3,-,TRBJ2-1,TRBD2,CASSQDGELAGASEQFF,TGCGCCAGCAGCCAAGATGGGGAACTAGCGGGGGCGAGTGAGCAGTTCTTC
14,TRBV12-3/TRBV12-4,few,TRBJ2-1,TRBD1,CASSDRVDFNEQFF,TGTGCCAGCAGCGACAGGGTTGATTTTAATGAGCAGTTCTTC
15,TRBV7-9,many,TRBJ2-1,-,CASRRGPSSYNEQFF,TGTGCCAGCAGGAGAGGCCCGAGCTCCTACAATGAGCAGTTCTTC
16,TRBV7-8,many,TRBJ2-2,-,CASSLEVGQNTGELFF,TGTGCCAGCAGCTTAGAGGTCGGGCAGAACACCGGGGAGCTGTTTTTT
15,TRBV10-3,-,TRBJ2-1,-,CAIISEVQAYNEQFF,TGTGCCATCATTAGTGAGGTTCAAGCCTACAATGAGCAGTTCTTC
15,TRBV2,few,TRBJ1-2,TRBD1,CASSELEGQLYGYTF,TGTGCCAGCAGTGAATTGGAGGGACAGCTCTATGGCTACACCTTC
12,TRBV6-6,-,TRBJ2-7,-,CASRKGAYEQYF,TGTGCCAGTCGTAAGGGGGCCTACGAGCAGTACTTC
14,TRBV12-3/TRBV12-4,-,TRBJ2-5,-,CASSLSGGHETQYF,TGTGCCAGCAGTTTGTCAGGGGGGCATGAGACCCAGTACTTC
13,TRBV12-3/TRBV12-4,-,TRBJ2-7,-,CASTPHYSYEQYF,TGTGCCAGCACCCCGCATTATTCCTACGAGCAGTACTTC
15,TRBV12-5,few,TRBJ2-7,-,CASGSTQEPEYEQYF,TGTGCTAGTGGTTCAACCCAAGAACCCGAATACGAGCAGTACTTC
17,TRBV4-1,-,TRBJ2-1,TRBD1,CASSQRATGGFYNEQFF,TGCGCCAGCAGCCAGAGAGCGACAGGGGGGTTCTACAATGAGCAGTTCTTC
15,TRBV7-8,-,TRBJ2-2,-,CASSPLGGGRGELFF,TGTGCCAGCAGCCCCCTTGGTGGGGGGCGCGGGGAGCTGTTTTTT
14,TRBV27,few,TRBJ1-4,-,CASSFRDPNEKLFF,TGTGCCAGCAGTTTCCGGGACCCGAATGAAAAACTGTTTTTT
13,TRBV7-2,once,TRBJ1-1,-,CAGSLMVNTEGFF,TGTGCCGGCAGCCTTATGGTGAACACTGAAGGTTTCTTT
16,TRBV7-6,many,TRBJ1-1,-,CASSLKSSGVHTEAFF,TGTGCCAGCAGCTTAAAGTCGTCGGGGGTGCACACTGAAGCTTTCTTT
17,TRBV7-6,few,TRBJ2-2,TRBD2,CASSLDGGDADGGELFF,TGTGCCAGCAGCTTAGATGGGGGGGACGCCGACGGCGGGGAGCTGTTTTTT
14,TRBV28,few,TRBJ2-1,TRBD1,CASSQTGLDNEQFF,TGTGCCAGCAGTCAGACAGGGTTAGACAATGAGCAGTTCTTC
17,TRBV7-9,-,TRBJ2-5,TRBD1,CASSLTEGGRGQETQYF,TGTGCCAGCAGCTTGACGGAAGGGGGCAGGGGCCAAGAGACCCAGTACTTC
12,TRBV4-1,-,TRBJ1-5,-,CASSRPGKPQHF,TGCGCCAGCAGCAGACCCGGGAAGCCCCAGCATTTT
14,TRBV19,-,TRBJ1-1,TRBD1,CASSVQGWSAEAFF,TGTGCCAGTAGTGTACAGGGGTGGAGCGCTGAAGCTTTCTTT
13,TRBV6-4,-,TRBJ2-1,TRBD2,CASSDGTSNEQFF,TGTGCCAGCAGTGACGGGACTAGCAATGAGCAGTTCTTC
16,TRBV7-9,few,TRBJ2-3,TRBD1,CASSIWTGGDADTQYF,TGTGCCAGCAGCATCTGGACAGGGGGAGACGCAGATACGCAGTATTTT
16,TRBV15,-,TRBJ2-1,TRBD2,CATSRGTRGVYNEQFF,TGTGCCACCAGCAGGGGTACACGGGGGGTCTACAATGAGCAGTTCTTC
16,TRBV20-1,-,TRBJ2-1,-,CSATTQGLGSYNEQFF,TGCAGTGCTACAACACAGGGTTTAGGCTCCTACAATGAGCAGTTCTTC
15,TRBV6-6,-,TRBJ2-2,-,CASSPVGDFTGELFF,TGTGCCAGCAGCCCCGTGGGGGATTTTACCGGGGAGCTGTTTTTT
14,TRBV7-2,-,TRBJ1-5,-,CASSSSGSWQPQHF,TGTGCCAGCAGCTCAAGCGGATCTTGGCAGCCCCAGCATTTT
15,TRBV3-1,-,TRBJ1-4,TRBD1,CASGWTGGANEKLFF,TGTGCCAGCGGATGGACAGGGGGCGCGAACGAAAAACTGTTTTTT
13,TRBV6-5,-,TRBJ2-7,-,CASSYLESGEQYF,TGTGCCAGCAGTTACCTCGAGAGTGGCGAGCAGTACTTC
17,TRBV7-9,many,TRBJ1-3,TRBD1,CASSLETGLFSGNTIYF,TGTGCCAGCAGCCTCGAGACAGGGCTCTTCTCTGGAAACACCATATATTTT
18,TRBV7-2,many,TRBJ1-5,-,CASSLYSGEGYSNQPQHF,TGTGCCAGCAGCTTATACAGTGGGGAGGGCTATAGCAATCAGCCCCAGCATTTT
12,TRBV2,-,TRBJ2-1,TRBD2,CASRGRTDVGFF,TGTGCCAGCCGCGGGAGGACCGACGTGGGGTTCTTC
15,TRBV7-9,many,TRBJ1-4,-,CASRTDRATNEKLFF,TGTGCCAGCAGGACCGACCGAGCAACTAATGAAAAACTGTTTTTT
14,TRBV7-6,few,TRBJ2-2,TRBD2,CASSNPLAGRELFF,TGTGCCAGCAGCAATCCTCTAGCGGGTCGGGAGCTGTTTTTT
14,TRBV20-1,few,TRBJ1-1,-,CSARGGGEDTEAFF,TGCAGTGCTAGGGGAGGTGGGGAGGACACTGAAGCTTTCTTT
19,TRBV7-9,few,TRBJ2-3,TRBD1,CASSYGQGDVYTPADTQYF,TGTGCCAGCAGCTACGGACAGGGCGACGTCTACACCCCCGCAGATACGCAGTATTTT
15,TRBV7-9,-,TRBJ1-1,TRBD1,CAIGQGSTMNTEAFF,TGTGCCATTGGACAGGGGAGCACCATGAACACTGAAGCTTTCTTT
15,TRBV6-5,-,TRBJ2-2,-,CASSVSGPITGELFF,TGTGCCAGCAGTGTCAGCGGGCCAATCACCGGGGAGCTGTTTTTT
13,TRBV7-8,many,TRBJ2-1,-,CAAARSSYNEQFF,TGTGCCGCGGCCCGGAGCTCCTACAATGAGCAGTTCTTC
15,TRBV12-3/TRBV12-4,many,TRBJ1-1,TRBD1,CASSSHTGGETEAFF,TGTGCCAGCAGTTCCCATACAGGGGGAGAAACTGAAGCTTTCTTT
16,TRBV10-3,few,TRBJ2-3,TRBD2,CAISDPAGEPTDTQYF,TGTGCCATCAGTGACCCCGCGGGGGAGCCCACAGATACGCAGTATTTT
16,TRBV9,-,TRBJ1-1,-,CASSVAGKMGNTEAFF,TGTGCCAGCAGCGTAGCCGGGAAAATGGGGAACACTGAAGCTTTCTTT
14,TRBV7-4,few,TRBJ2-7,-,CASSLVADPYEQYF,TGTGCCAGCAGCTTAGTAGCGGACCCCTACGAGCAGTACTTC
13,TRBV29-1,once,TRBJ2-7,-,CSAILGGLYEQYF,TGCAGCGCAATCCTGGGGGGTCTCTACGAGCAGTACTTC
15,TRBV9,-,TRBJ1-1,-,CASSPPMGRVTEAFF,TGTGCCAGCAGCCCCCCCATGGGCAGGGTAACTGAAGCTTTCTTT
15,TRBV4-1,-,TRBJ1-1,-,CASSQRIGTNTEAFF,TGCGCCAGCAGCCAGAGGATCGGGACAAACACTGAAGCTTTCTTT
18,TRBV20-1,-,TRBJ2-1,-,CSARAYRAGQQQDNEQFF,TGCAGTGCTAGAGCTTATCGGGCAGGACAGCAACAGGACAATGAGCAGTTCTTC
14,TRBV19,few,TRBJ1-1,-,CATGQPQFNTEAFF,TGTGCCACCGGGCAGCCTCAATTCAACACTGAAGCTTTCTTT
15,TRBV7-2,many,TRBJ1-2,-,CASSLDWSAFYGYTF,TGTGCCAGCAGCTTAGACTGGTCGGCCTTCTATGGCTACACCTTC